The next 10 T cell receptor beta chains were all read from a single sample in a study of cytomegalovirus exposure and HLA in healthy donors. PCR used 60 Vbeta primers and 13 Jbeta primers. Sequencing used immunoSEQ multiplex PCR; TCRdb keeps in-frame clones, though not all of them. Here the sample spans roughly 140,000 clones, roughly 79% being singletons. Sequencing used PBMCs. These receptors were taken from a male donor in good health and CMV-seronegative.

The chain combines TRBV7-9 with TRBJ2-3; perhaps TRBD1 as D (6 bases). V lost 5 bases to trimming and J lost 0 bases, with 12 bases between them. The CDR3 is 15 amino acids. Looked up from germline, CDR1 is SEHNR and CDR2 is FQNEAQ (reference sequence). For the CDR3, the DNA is TGTGCCAGCAGCCGAACAGGGCCTAGCACAGATACGCAGTATTTT. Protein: CASSRTGPSTDTQYF.

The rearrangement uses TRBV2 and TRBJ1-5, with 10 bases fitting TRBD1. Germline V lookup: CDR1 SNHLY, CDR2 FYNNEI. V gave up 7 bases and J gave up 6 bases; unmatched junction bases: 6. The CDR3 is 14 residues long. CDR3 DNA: TGTGCCAGCACCGACAGGGGGCCTGGTCAGCCCCAGCATTTT. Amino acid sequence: CASTDRGPGQPQHF.

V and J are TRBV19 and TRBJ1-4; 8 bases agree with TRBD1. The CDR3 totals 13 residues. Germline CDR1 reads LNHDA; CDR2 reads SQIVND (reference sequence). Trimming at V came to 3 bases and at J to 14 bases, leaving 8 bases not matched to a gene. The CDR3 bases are TGTGCCAGTAGTATTACCGGGACAGGCGTTCTGTTTTTT. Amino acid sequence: CASSITGTGVLFF.

CDR3 in amino acids: CASSYGGGSGNTIYF. CDR3 nucleotide sequence: TGCGCCAGCAGCTATGGGGGAGGCTCTGGAAACACCATATATTTT. V and J are TRBV5-1 and TRBJ1-3, with D tentatively TRBD1 (5 bases). Trimming shortened V by 3 bases and J by 0 bases, and 10 bases separated the two germline ends. This CDR3 is built from 15 residues. Germline CDR1 reads SGHRS; CDR2 reads YFSETQ. Supplemented by reference TRBV5-1 and TRBJ1-3, the full variable domain reads KAGVTQTPRYLIKTRGQQVTLSCSPISGHRSVSWYQQTPGQGLQFLFEYFSETQRNKGNFPGRFSGRQFSNSRSEMNVSTLELGDSALYLCASSYGGGSGNTIYFGEGSWLTVV.

Here the CDR3 DNA reads TGTGCCAGCAGCCCCGCGAGGGCAGGGGCAGGTGAGCAGTACTTC. It encodes CASSPARAGAGEQYF. The rearrangement uses TRBV6-5 and TRBJ2-7; perhaps TRBD1 as D (6 bases). The CDR3 covers 15 residues. Trimming removed 6 bases from V and 7 bases from J, with 22 bases in between. Germline-derived CDR1 and CDR2 are MNHEY and SVGAGI.

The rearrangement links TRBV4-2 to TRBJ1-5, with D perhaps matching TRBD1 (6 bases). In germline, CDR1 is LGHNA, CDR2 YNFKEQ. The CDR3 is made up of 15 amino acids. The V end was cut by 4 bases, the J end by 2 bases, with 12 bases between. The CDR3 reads CASSPRGGGNQPQHF. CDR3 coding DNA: TGTGCCAGCAGCCCACGAGGGGGGGGCAATCAGCCCCAGCATTTT.

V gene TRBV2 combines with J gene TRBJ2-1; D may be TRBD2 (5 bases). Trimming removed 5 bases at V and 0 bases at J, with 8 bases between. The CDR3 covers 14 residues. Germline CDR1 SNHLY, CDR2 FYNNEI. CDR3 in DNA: TGTGCCAGCAGTACTAGTAGCTCCTACAATGAGCAGTTCTTC. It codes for CASSTSSSYNEQFF.

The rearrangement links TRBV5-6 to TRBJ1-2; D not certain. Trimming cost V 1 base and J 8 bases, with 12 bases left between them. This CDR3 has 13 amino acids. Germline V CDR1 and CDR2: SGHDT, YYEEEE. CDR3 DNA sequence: TGTGCCAGCAGCTTGTGGGCAGGTCGAGGCTACACCTTC. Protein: CASSLWAGRGYTF. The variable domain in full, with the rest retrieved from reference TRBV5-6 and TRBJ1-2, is DAGVTQSPTHLIKTRGQQVTLRCSPKSGHDTVSWYQQALGQGPQFIFQYYEEEERQRGNFPDRFSGHQFPNYSSELNVNALLLGDSALYLCASSLWAGRGYTFGSGTRLTVV.

The DNA of the CDR3 is TGTGCCAGCAGTGGTGACAGGAGCTCCTACAATGAGCAGTTCTTC. Residues: CASSGDRSSYNEQFF. The V call is TRBV6-1, the J call TRBJ2-1; D is perhaps TRBD1 (6 bases). The CDR3 contains 15 residues. Germline CDR1 and CDR2: MNHNS and SASEGT. V lost 4 bases and J 0 bases, leaving 10 bases between the germline ends.

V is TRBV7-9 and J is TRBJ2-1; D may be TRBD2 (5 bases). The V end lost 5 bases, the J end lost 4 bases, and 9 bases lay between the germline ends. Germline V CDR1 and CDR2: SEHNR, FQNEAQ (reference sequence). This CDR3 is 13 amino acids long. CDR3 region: CASSLGIYNEQFF. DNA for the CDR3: TGTGCCAGCAGCCTCGGGATATACAATGAGCAGTTCTTC.